This T cell receptor beta chain was sequenced during a study of shared clonotypes between healthy human individuals. Notes on the study in general: Exclusively blood specimens were collected; tissue repertoires likely differ.

The assay was carried out at the deep level. Replicate PCRs for unsorted PBMC used around 280 ng DNA (approximately 30,000 T cell genomes). Original handling: ImmunoSEQ junction-only sequences lacked quality scores, so their filtering differed. The protocol was immunoSEQ multiplex PCR, while the TCRdb copy is restricted to in-frame clones and leaves out a portion. That table supplies the V and J calls and clone size; D and trimming were determined from the DNA. The table has around 450,000 clones, around 75% seen once; the top ten hold under 15%. V lost 1 base, J lost 7 bases, and 26 bases lay in between. There are 18 residues in the CDR3. CDR1 is SGHAT and CDR2 is FQDESV in the germline V gene (reference sequence). Of note for this clone: Its cognate antigen is unknown.

Source material: PBMCs. The chain links TRBV11-1 to TRBJ2-7; no reliable D call. The TCR sequence derives from a woman in her thirties or forties in good health. Some clones in this sample may be carry-over from other donors' samples. Here the CDR3 DNA reads TGTGCCAGCAGCTTAGGGACCGTCCTGCGGCCGCTTCCCCGGGAGCAGTACTTC. It encodes CASSLGTVLRPLPREQYF.